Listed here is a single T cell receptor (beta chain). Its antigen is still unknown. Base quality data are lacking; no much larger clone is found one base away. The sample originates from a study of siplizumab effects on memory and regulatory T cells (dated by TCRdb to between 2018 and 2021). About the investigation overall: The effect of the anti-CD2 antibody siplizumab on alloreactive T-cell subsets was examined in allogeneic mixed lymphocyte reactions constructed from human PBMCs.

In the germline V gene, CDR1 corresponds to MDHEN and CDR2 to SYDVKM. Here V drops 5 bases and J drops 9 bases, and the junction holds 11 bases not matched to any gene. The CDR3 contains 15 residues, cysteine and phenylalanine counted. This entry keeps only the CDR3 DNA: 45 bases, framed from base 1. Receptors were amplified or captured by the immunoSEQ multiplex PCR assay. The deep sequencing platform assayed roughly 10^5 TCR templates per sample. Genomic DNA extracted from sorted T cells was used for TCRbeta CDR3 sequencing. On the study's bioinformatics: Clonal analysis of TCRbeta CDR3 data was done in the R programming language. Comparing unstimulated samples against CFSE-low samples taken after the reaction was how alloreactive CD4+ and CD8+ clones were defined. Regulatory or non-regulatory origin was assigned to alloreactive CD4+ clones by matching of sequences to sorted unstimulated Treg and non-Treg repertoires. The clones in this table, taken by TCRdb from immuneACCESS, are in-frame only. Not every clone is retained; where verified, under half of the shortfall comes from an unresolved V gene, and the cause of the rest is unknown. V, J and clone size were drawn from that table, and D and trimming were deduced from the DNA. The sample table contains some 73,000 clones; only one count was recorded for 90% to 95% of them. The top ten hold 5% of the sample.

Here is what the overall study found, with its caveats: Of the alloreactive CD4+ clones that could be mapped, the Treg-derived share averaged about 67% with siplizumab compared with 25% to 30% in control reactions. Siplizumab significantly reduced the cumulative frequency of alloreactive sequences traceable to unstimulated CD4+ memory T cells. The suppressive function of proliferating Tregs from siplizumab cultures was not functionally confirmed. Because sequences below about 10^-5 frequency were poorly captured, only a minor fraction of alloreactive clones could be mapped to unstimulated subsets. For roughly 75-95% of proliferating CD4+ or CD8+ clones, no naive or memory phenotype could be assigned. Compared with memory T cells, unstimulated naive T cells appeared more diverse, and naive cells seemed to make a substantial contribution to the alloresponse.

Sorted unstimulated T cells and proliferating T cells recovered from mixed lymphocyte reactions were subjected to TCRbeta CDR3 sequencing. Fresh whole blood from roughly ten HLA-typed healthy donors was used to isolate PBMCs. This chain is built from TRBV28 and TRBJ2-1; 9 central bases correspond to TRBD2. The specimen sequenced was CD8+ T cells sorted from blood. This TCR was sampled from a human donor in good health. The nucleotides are TGTGCCAGCAGTAGCGACCCGGGACTAGCAGGTGAGCAGTTCTTC. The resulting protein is CASSSDPGLAGEQFF.